This section outlines one T cell receptor beta chain sequence together with its context. Its antigen is currently unknown. This entry is derived from a study of cytomegalovirus exposure and HLA in healthy donors. Study at large: The roughly 100 million unique TCR beta sequences, from about 179 million T cells, were found by an earlier analysis. There were about 85 million unique TCRs (from HLA-typed donors) in an early data release.

Study results and limitations: V- and J-gene trimming in TCR beta was tied to a missense DCLRE1C variant by an analysis performed later. Apart from CMV serostatus, no immune exposure information was available.

Primers included in the PCR were 60 Vbeta and 13 Jbeta primers. Data came from immunoSEQ multiplex PCR; TCRdb stores just in-frame clones and leaves some out. The sample holds some 99,000 clones, approximately 71% seen once. This CDR3 region has 16 residues. V gave up 5 bases and J gave up 1 base; unmatched junction bases: 5. In germline, CDR1 is LNHDA, CDR2 SQIVND (reference sequence). The sample comprised PBMCs. This chain connects TRBV19 to TRBJ1-5; TRBD1 aligns across 10 bases. The receptor was isolated from a female donor in good health and CMV-seronegative. The chain's CDR3 is CASSAPGQGSNQPQHF. The CDR3 region has the DNA TGTGCCAGTAGTGCCCCGGGACAGGGGAGCAATCAGCCCCAGCATTTT.